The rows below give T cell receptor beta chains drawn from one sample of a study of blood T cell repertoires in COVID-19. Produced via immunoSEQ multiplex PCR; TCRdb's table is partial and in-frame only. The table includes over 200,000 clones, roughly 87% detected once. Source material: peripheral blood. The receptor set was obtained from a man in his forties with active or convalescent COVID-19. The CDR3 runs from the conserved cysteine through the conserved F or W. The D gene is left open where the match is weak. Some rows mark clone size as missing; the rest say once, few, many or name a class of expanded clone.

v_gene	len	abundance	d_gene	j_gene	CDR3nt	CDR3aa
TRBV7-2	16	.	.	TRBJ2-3	TGTGCCAGCAGCGAGCTGGTTGGAGGAGGCCCAGATACGCAGTATTTT	CASSELVGGGPDTQYF
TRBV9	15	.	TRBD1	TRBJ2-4	TGTGCCAGCAGCGTACCTTCGGGACAGGCCGAGATTCAGTACTTC	CASSVPSGQAEIQYF
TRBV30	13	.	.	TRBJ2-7	TGTGCCTGGAGTCTACAGGGTCATTACGAGCAGTACTTC	CAWSLQGHYEQYF
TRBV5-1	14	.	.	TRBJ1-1	TGCGCCAGCAGCTCTCCGACCGGGACAAAAGAAGCTTTCTTT	CASSSPTGTKEAFF
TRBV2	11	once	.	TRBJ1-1	TGTGCCATCACGCGAGACACTGAAGCTTTCTTT	CAITRDTEAFF
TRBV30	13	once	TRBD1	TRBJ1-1	TGTGCCTGGGAAACAGGGGGCTCTGGCGAAGCTTTCTTT	CAWETGGSGEAFF
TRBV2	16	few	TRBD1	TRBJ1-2	TGTGCCAGCAGACTTACGGGACAGGCCGTTAACTATGGCTACACCTTC	CASRLTGQAVNYGYTF
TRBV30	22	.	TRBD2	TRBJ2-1	TGTGCCTGGCGAGCGGGGAGACTCCCGTTGGGAGGGCCGAATCAAACCTACAATGAGCAGTTCTTC	CAWRAGRLPLGGPNQTYNEQFF
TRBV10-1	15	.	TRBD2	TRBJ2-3	TGCGCCAGCAGTGAGTCGGGCGGGAGAACAGATACGCAGTATTTT	CASSESGGRTDTQYF
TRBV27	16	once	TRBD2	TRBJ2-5	TGTGCCAGCAGTTGGGGGACTAGCGGGAGGTGGGAGACCCAGTACTTC	CASSWGTSGRWETQYF
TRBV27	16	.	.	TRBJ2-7	TGTGCCAGCAGTGGAGGGGGGGCGGGAGAATGGTACGAGCAGTACTTC	CASSGGGAGEWYEQYF
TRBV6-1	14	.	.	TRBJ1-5	TGTGCCAGCAGTGAAACCGTGAGGGTACAGCCCCAGCATTTT	CASSETVRVQPQHF
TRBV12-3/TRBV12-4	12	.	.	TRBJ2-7	TGTGCCAGCAGTTTCGGTAGCCACGAGCAGTACTTC	CASSFGSHEQYF
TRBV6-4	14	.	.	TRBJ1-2	TGTGCCAGCAGTGACTCCGGGGGGTTTGGTGGCTACACCTTC	CASSDSGGFGGYTF
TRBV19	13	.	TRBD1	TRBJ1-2	TGTGCCAGTAGTGCCCGGGACAGCTATGGCTACACCTTC	CASSARDSYGYTF